Presented here are 8 T cell receptor beta chains from one specimen sequenced in a study of T cells in Graves' hyperthyroidism and ophthalmopathy. TCR beta CDR3 region amplification was performed from RNA transcripts. A set of HTBI primers served as the primers for a first-round RT-PCR of the TCR CDR3. MiXCR, applied by TCRdb to the multiplex PCR reads, yields one record per CDR3 protein. In the table there are 600,000 or so distinct CDR3 sequences, around 15% of which are singletons. Sequencing input: blood. The receptors shown here come from a woman aged 25 to 45 with Graves' hyperthyroidism.

This clonotype has a count of ten or more. V gene TRBV28 combines with J gene TRBJ2-6; D is uncertain. The CDR3 spans 13 residues. V shed 10 bases and J shed 0 bases, with 7 bases lying between them. Germline CDR1 MDHEN, CDR2 SYDVKM. The CDR3 loop is CATEYSGANVLTF. CDR3 sequence (DNA): TGTGCCACCGAATACTCTGGGGCCAACGTCCTGACTTTC.

This clonotype was seen many times. The chain links TRBV19 to TRBJ1-5; no reliable D call. This CDR3 has 15 residues. The germline V and J ends were trimmed by 5 bases and 0 bases, with 11 bases remaining between them. CDR1 is LNHDA and CDR2 is SQIVND in the germline V gene (reference sequence). The CDR3 protein is CASSAKGLSNQPQHF. In nucleotides, the CDR3 is TGTGCCAGTAGTGCAAAAGGACTTAGCAATCAGCCCCAGCATTTT.

This clonotype was detected many times. The chain combines TRBV7-2 with TRBJ2-3; TRBD1 might be the D (6 bases). The germline V and J ends were trimmed by 7 bases and 2 bases, with 19 bases remaining between them. Per the germline V gene, CDR1 is SGHTA and CDR2 is FQGNSA. This CDR3 is 16 amino acids long. The CDR3 here is CASTPLWGQLTDTQYF. Here the CDR3 DNA reads TGTGCCAGCACCCCTCTGTGGGGACAACTCACAGATACGCAGTATTTT. The full variable domain, its missing parts supplied by reference TRBV7-2 and TRBJ2-3, is GAGVSQSPSNKVTEKGKDVELRCDPISGHTALYWYRQSLGQGLEFLIYFQGNSAPDKSGLPSDRFSAERTGGSVSTLTIQRTQQEDSAVYLCASTPLWGQLTDTQYFGPGTRLTVL.

This clonotype was seen ten or more times. DNA for the CDR3: TGTGCCTCCTCGGGGTCCCCCGGTATGGCCCAGCATTTT. Amino acid sequence: CASSGSPGMAQHF. The chain carries TRBV30 and TRBJ1-5; no firm D call. This CDR3 has 13 residues. The germline V gene has CDR1 GTSNPN and CDR2 SVGIG (reference sequence). V lost 7 bases, J lost 11 bases, and 21 bases lay in between. The whole variable domain, remainder taken from reference TRBV30 and TRBJ1-5, is SQTIHQWPATLVQPVGSPLSLECTVEGTSNPNLYWYRQAAGRGLQLLFYSVGIGQISSEVPQNLSASRPQDRQFILSSKKLLLSDSGFYLCASSGSPGMAQHFGDGTRLSIL.

This clonotype occurred a few times. The CDR3 DNA follows: TGCAGCGTCCAGACAGGGGGCAAGGAAAAACTGTTTTTT. It is translated as CSVQTGGKEKLFF. V and J are TRBV29-1 and TRBJ1-4; TRBD1 matches 10 bases. V was clipped by 6 bases and J by 8 bases; unmatched bases: 6. CDR1 and CDR2 from the germline V gene are SQVTM and ANQGSEA. This CDR3 region has 13 residues.

The chain couples TRBV6-5 to TRBJ1-5, with D uncertain. The CDR3 extends over 13 amino acids. The germline gives CDR1 MNHEY, CDR2 SVGAGI. Trimming cost V 4 bases and J 7 bases, with 11 bases left between them. In DNA form, the CDR3 reads TGTGCCAGCAGTTTAACTTTGAACCAGCCCCAGCATTTT. Amino acid sequence: CASSLTLNQPQHF.

This clonotype was seen ten or more times. The chain employs TRBV30 and TRBJ1-1; TRBD1 matches at 8 bases. The ends lost 2 bases at V and 8 bases at J; junction bases unmatched: 13. CDR3 length: 15 amino acids. The germline gives CDR1 GTSNPN, CDR2 SVGIG (reference sequence). CDR3 nucleotide sequence: TGTGCCTGGAGTAAACCCGGACAGGGCAAAAACGAAGCTTTCTTT. Amino acids: CAWSKPGQGKNEAFF.

This clonotype was seen repeatedly, ten times or more. The V gene is TRBV2, the J gene TRBJ2-1, with D tentatively TRBD1 or TRBD2 (6 bases each). Germline V gene data show CDR1 as SNHLY and CDR2 as FYNNEI. CDR3 length equals 15 residues. V lost 2 bases, J lost 5 bases, and 13 bases lay in between. This CDR3 reads CASSELRGPNNEQFF. Written as DNA, the CDR3 is TGTGCCAGCAGTGAACTCCGGGGGCCGAACAATGAGCAGTTCTTC.